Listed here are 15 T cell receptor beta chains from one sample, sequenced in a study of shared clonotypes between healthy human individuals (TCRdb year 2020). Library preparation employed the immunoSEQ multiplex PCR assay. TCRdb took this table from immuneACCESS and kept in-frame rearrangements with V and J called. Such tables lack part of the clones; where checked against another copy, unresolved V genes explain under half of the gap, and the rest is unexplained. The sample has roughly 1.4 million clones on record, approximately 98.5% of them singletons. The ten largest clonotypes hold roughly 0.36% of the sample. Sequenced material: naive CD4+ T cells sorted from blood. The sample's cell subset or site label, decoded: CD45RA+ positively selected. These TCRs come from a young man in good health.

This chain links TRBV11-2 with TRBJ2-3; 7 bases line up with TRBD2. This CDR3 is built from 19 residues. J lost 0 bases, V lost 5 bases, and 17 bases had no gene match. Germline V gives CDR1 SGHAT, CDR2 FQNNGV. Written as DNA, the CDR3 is TGTGCCAGCAGCCCCTTGGATTCGAGGACTAGATCAAGCACAGATACGCAGTATTTT. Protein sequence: CASSPLDSRTRSSTDTQYF.

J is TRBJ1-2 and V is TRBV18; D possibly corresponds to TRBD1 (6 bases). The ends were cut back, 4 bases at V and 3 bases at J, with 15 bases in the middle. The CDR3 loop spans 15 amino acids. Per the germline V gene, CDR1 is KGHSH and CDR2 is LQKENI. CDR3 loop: CASSRRGGQDYGYTF. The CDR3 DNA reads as TGTGCCAGCTCACGGAGAGGGGGGCAAGACTATGGCTACACCTTC.

The CDR3 region is CASSKAASGRSYEQYF. CDR3 in DNA: TGTGCCAGCAGCAAAGCAGCTAGCGGTCGCTCCTACGAGCAGTACTTC. The chain is built from TRBV7-6 and TRBJ2-7; TRBD2 matches at 7 bases. The CDR3 consists of 16 residues. Germline loops: CDR1 SGHVS, CDR2 FNYEAQ. After removal of 5 bases from V and 0 bases from J, the junction contained 10 bases not matched to a gene.

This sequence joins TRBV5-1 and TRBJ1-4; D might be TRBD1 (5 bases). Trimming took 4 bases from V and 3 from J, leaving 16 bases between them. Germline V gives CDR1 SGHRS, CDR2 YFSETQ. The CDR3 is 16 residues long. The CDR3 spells CASSPFPGDANEKLFF. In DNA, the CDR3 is TGCGCCAGCAGCCCTTTTCCGGGGGATGCTAATGAAAAACTGTTTTTT.

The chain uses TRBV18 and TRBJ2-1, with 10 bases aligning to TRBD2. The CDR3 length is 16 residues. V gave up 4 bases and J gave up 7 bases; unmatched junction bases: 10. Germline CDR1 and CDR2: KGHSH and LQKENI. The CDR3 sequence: CASSLTSGVQRNEQFF. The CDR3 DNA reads TGTGCCAGCTCACTAACTAGCGGGGTCCAACGGAATGAGCAGTTCTTC.

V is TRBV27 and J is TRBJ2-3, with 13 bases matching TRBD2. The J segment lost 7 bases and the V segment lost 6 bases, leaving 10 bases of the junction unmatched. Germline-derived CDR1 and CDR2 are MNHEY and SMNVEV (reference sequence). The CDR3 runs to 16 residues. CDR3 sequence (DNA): TGTGCCAGCAGAACGGGACTAGCGGGACCCCTCCATACGCAGTATTTT. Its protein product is CASRTGLAGPLHTQYF.

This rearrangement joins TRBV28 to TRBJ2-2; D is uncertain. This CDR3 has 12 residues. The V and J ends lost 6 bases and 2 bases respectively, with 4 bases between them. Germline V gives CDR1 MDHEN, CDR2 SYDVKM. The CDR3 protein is CASRRNTGELFF. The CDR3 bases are TGTGCCAGCAGACGTAACACCGGGGAGCTGTTTTTT. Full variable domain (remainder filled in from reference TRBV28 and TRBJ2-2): DVKVTQSSRYLVKRTGEKVFLECVQDMDHENMFWYRQDPGLGLRLIYFSYDVKMKEKGDIPEGYSVSREKKERFSLILESASTNQTSMYLCASRRNTGELFFGEGSRLTVL.

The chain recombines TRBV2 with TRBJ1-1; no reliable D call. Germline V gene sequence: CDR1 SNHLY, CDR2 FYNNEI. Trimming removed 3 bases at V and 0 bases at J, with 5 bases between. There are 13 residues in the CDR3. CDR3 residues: CASSDEMNTEAFF. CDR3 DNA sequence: TGTGCCAGCAGTGACGAGATGAACACTGAAGCTTTCTTT. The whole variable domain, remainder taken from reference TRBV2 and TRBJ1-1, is EPEVTQTPSHQVTQMGQEVILRCVPISNHLYFYWYRQILGQKVEFLVSFYNNEISEKSEIFDDQFSVERPDGSNFTLKIRSTKLEDSAMYFCASSDEMNTEAFFGQGTRLTVV.

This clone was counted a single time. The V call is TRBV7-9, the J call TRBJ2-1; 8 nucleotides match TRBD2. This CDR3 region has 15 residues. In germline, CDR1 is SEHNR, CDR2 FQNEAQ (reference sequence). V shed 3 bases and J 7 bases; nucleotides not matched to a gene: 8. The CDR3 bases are TGTGCCAGCAGCTTCCCCCGGGGGGGGGCGAATGAGCAGTTCTTC. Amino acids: CASSFPRGGANEQFF.

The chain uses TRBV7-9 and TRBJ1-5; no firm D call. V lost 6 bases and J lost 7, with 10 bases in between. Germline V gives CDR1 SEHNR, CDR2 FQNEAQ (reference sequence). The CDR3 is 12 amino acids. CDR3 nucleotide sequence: TGTGCCAGCAGTTACTCAGGCCAGCCCCAGCATTTT. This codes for CASSYSGQPQHF. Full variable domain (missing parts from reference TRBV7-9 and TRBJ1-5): DTGVSQNPRHKITKRGQNVTFRCDPISEHNRLYWYRQTLGQGPEFLTYFQNEAQLEKSRLLSDRFSAERPKGSFSTLEIQRTEQGDSAMYLCASSYSGQPQHFGDGTRLSIL.

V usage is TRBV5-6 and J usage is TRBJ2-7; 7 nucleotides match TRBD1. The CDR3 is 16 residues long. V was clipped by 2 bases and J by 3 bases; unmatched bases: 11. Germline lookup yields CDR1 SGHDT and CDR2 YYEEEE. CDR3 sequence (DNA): TGTGCCAGCAGCTTACAACAGGGGTCCGCCATCTACGAGCAGTACTTC. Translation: CASSLQQGSAIYEQYF.

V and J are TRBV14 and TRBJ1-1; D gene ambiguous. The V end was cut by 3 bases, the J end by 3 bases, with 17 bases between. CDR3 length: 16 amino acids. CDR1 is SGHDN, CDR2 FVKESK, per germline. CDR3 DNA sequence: TGTGCCAGCAGCCACGCTCGGGCCGGCCGATACACTGAAGCTTTCTTT. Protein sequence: CASSHARAGRYTEAFF.

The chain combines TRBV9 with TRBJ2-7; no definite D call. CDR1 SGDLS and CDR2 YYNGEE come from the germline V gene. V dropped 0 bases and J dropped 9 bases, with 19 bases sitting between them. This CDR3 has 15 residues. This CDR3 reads CASSVALGGPVVQYF. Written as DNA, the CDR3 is TGTGCCAGCAGCGTAGCTCTGGGTGGACCCGTCGTGCAGTACTTC. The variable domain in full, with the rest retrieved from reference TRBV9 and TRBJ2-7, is DSGVTQTPKHLITATGQRVTLRCSPRSGDLSVYWYQQSLDQGLQFLIQYYNGEERAKGNILERFSAQQFPDLHSELNLSSLELGDSALYFCASSVALGGPVVQYFGPGTRLTVT.

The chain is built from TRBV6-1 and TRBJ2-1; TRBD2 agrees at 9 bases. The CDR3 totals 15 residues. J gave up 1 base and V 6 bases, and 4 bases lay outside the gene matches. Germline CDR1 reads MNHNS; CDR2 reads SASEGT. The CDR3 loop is CASSVAGASYNEQFF. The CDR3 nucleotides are TGTGCCAGCAGCGTAGCGGGAGCTTCCTACAATGAGCAGTTCTTC.

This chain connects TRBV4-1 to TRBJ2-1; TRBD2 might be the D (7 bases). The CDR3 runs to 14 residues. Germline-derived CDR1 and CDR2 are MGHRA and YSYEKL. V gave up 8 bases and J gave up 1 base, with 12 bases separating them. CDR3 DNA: TGCGCCAGCGAGAGGGGGGGATCCTACAATGAGCAGTTCTTC. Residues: CASERGGSYNEQFF.